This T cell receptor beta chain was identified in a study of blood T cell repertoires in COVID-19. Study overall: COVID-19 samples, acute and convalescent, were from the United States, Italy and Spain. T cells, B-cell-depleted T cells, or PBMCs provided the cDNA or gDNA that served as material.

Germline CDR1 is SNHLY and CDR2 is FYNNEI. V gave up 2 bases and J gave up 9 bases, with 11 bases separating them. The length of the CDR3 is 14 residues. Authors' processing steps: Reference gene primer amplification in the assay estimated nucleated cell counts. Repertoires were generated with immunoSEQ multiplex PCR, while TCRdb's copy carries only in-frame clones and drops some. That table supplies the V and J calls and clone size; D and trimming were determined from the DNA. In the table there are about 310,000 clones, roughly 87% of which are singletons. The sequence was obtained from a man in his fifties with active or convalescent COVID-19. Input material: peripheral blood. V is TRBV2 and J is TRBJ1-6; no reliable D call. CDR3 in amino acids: CASSERDFGSPLHF. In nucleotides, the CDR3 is TGTGCCAGCAGTGAACGGGATTTCGGTTCACCCCTCCACTTT.